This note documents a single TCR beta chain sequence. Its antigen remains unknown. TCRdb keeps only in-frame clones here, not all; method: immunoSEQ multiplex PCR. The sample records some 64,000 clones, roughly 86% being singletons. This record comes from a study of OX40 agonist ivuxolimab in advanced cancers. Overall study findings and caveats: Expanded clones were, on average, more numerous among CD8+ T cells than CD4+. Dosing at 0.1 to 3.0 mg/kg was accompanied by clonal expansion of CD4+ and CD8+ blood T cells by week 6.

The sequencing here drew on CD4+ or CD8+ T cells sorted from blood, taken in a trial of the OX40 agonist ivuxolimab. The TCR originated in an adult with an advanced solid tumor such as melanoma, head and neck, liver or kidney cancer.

The CDR3 DNA reads TGTGCCAGCAGACCGGGACAGGGGGCTCCCGAGCAGTACTTC. Amino acid sequence: CASRPGQGAPEQYF. The V and J genes are TRBV21-1 and TRBJ2-7; the table gives TRBD1 as D, unverified against the DNA. TRBV21-1 is a recognized pseudogene. This CDR3 spans 14 amino acids.